The present T cell receptor beta chain was sequenced within a study of T cell repertoires in cytomegalovirus infection. Study-level information: A matching HLA type, together with CMV infection, was signaled by public TCR beta signatures.

TCRdb called the reads again in MiXCR, with one record for every CDR3 protein. The sample shows some 57,000 distinct CDR3 sequences, about 30% of them seen only once. Findings of the study overall: Within the response measured ex vivo, HLA-C-restricted CMV-specific TCR beta clonotypes were dominant.

The germline V gene has CDR1 LNHDA and CDR2 SQIVND (reference sequence). The CDR3 is 15 residues long. Deletions cut 1 base from V and 5 bases from J, with 14 bases between. A note on this clonotype: The antigen remains undetermined.

The sequenced material came from PBMCs, sequenced either directly or after in vitro stimulation (not recorded which). The receptor comes from a human donor in good health (CMV status not recorded). Some clones in this sample may be carry-over from other donors' samples. The V and J genes are TRBV19 and TRBJ1-1; D unclear. In nucleotides, the CDR3 is TGTGCCAGTAGTATAGGTATTAGCCTGGGAACTGAAGCTTTCTTT. Residues: CASSIGISLGTEAFF.